This TCR beta chain is drawn from a study of blood T cell repertoires in COVID-19. Across the study: Specimens from acute and convalescent COVID-19 originated in the United States, Italy and Spain.

The study drew participants aged roughly 18 to 89 years from 20 to 30 US areas. CDR1 KGHSH and CDR2 LQKENI come from the germline V gene. This CDR3 is 11 amino acids long. V was cut by 4 bases and J by 8 bases, with 6 bases left in between. Methods used by the authors: Using reference gene primer amplification, nucleated cell counts were estimated. Sequencing was performed with immunoSEQ multiplex PCR; in TCRdb, only in-frame clones are kept and a portion is missing. From that table come the V and J calls and clone size; the DNA was used to work out D and trimming. The sample consists of 170,000 or so clones, around 89% of them appearing once.

This sequence joins TRBV18 and TRBJ2-1; no clear D gene. Sequenced input: PBMCs or T cells enriched from blood (not recorded which). This receptor was identified in a woman aged 50 to 60 who had recovered from COVID-19. The CDR3 protein is CASSREDEQFF. The CDR3 DNA is TGTGCCAGCTCACGCGAGGATGAGCAGTTCTTC.